This T cell receptor (beta chain) originates from a study of beta chain features in type 1 diabetes. The study's findings and limits: Any PCR bias toward short templates would affect both groups alike.

The CDR3 loop spans 16 amino acids. CDR1 is SGHRS, CDR2 YFSETQ, per germline. The junction had 10 bases not matched to a gene; V was cut back by 7 bases and J by 1 base. cDNA synthesis used the whole RNA isolate, giving expressed TCRB sequences. Sequenced by immunoSEQ multiplex PCR; TCRdb stores in-frame clones only, minus some. The data show 350,000 or so clones, roughly a fifth seen once. There are a few counts of this clone. No antigen is known for it. This TCR came from a woman under 30 in good health. The V and J genes are TRBV5-1 and TRBJ2-3, with 9 bases fitting TRBD2. Material for sequencing was naive CD4+ T cells from blood. The CDR3 coding sequence is TGCGCCAGCCTCTTGGGGCGGGAGGGCCGCACAGATACGCAGTATTTT. Translating it yields CASLLGREGRTDTQYF.